The 23 T cell receptor beta chains given below trace back to one sample, sequenced in a study of immune evolution from preneoplasia to lung adenocarcinoma. Some clones are missing from TCRdb's copy, which holds only in-frame ones; the method was immunoSEQ multiplex PCR. The sample has roughly 2,900 clones, around 80% seen once; the top ten hold 3.4%. The specimen was FFPE adjacent normal lung tissue. The receptors here all came from a donor aged 70 or over with lung adenocarcinoma.

The rearrangement joins TRBV2 to TRBJ1-1; D ambiguous. This CDR3 is built from 15 residues. The germline gives CDR1 SNHLY, CDR2 FYNNEI. V lost 5 bases and J lost 1, with 14 bases in between. The CDR3 region has the DNA TGTGCCAGCAGTAAGATGGGGAGGACGAACACTGAAGCTTTCTTT. Protein: CASSKMGRTNTEAFF.

This chain links TRBV7-8 with TRBJ2-1, with 9 bases matching TRBD2. Germline CDR1 reads SGHVS; CDR2 reads FQNEAQ. With V trimmed by 4 bases and J by 10 bases, 20 bases remained unmatched. CDR3 length: 18 amino acids. The CDR3 reads CASSWEGTSFFARGEQFF. The DNA of the CDR3 is TGTGCCAGCAGCTGGGAGGGGACTAGCTTTTTTGCTCGTGGGGAGCAGTTCTTC.

The CDR3 reads CASSLDTRRTSTDTQYF. CDR3 sequence (DNA): TGTGCCAGCAGCTTAGATACCCGGCGTACTAGCACAGATACGCAGTATTTT. This chain connects TRBV11-3 to TRBJ2-3, with D hard to call. Germline CDR1 and CDR2: SGHNT and YENEEA. V lost 0 bases and J 0 bases, leaving 13 bases between the germline ends. This CDR3 spans 17 amino acids.

This chain uses TRBV30 with TRBJ1-1; D unresolved. The CDR3 sequence is 10 residues long. Germline values: CDR1 GTSNPN, CDR2 SVGIG (reference sequence). The CDR3 sequence: CAVERGWVFF. The DNA of the CDR3 is TGTGCTGTGGAGCGAGGGTGGGTTTTCTTT.

The rearrangement joins TRBV7-3 to TRBJ2-1; no firm D call. Trimming took off 2 bases at V and 3 bases at J, with 11 bases between the two ends. Germline CDR1 SGHTA, CDR2 FQGTGA. This CDR3 contains 15 residues. CDR3 amino acids: CASSLGSPDYNEQFF. CDR3 DNA sequence: TGTGCCAGCAGCTTAGGGTCCCCTGACTACAATGAGCAGTTCTTC.

The chain is built from TRBV25-1 and TRBJ1-5; D gene uncertain. Trimming stripped 4 bases from V and 5 bases from J, with 9 bases between. This CDR3 contains 13 residues. Germline V gives CDR1 MGHDK, CDR2 SYGVNS. The CDR3 loop reads CASSGRNDQPQHF. The CDR3, as DNA: TGTGCCAGCAGTGGACGGAACGATCAGCCCCAGCATTTT. Full variable domain (remainder filled in from reference TRBV25-1 and TRBJ1-5): EADIYQTPRYLVIGTGKKITLECSQTMGHDKMYWYQQDPGMELHLIHYSYGVNSTEKGDLSSESTVSRIRTEHFPLTLESARPSHTSQYLCASSGRNDQPQHFGDGTRLSIL.

As regards this clone: Compared with germline, one end of the junction differs, possibly owing to a read error. V usage is TRBV28 and J usage is TRBJ2-7, with 13 bases lining up with TRBD2. The CDR3 has 13 amino acids. The germline V gene encodes CDR1 MDHEN and CDR2 SYDVKM. The CDR3 protein is CASSWGTSGNRDF. CDR3 nucleotide sequence: TGTGCCAGCAGCTGGGGGACTAGCGGGAACCGTGACTTC.

V gene TRBV2 combines with J gene TRBJ2-7, with 7 positions matching TRBD1. CDR3 size: 13 residues. The junction had 11 bases not matched to a gene; V was cut back by 10 bases and J by 5 bases. In germline, CDR1 is SNHLY, CDR2 FYNNEI. The CDR3 here is CATKLDRVDEQYF. CDR3 in DNA: TGTGCCACAAAACTAGACAGGGTCGACGAGCAGTACTTC.

The V gene is TRBV7-2, the J gene TRBJ1-5, with D hard to call. Germline V gene lookup returns CDR1 SGHTA and CDR2 FQGNSA. Trimming took 0 bases from V and 6 from J, leaving 9 bases between them. CDR3 length equals 14 residues. In DNA form, the CDR3 reads TGTGCCAGCAGCTTAGCGCTTGGGGTTCAGCCCCAGCATTTT. Residues: CASSLALGVQPQHF.

This rearrangement joins TRBV29-1 to TRBJ1-1; D call uncertain. This CDR3 is 12 amino acids long. V was trimmed by 4 bases and J by 4 bases, leaving 10 bases between them. Germline V gene data show CDR1 as SQVTM and CDR2 as ANQGSEA. The CDR3 loop reads CSVVETSTEAFF. In DNA form, the CDR3 reads TGCAGCGTTGTTGAAACCTCCACTGAAGCTTTCTTT.

The V and J genes are TRBV18 and TRBJ2-1; 7 bases fit TRBD2. V shed 0 bases, J shed 5 bases, and the junction held 4 bases outside the gene matches. From germline, CDR1 is KGHSH and CDR2 LQKENI. This CDR3 contains 15 residues. The CDR3 here is CASSPPFSGNNEQFF. CDR3 sequence (DNA): TGTGCCAGCTCACCACCGTTCAGCGGGAACAATGAGCAGTTCTTC. Full variable domain (missing parts from reference TRBV18 and TRBJ2-1): NAGVMQNPRHLVRRRGQEARLRCSPMKGHSHVYWYRQLPEEGLKFMVYLQKENIIDESGMPKERFSAEFPKEGPSILRIQQVVRGDSAAYFCASSPPFSGNNEQFFGPGTRLTVL.

This rearrangement joins TRBV4-1 to TRBJ2-3; no clear D. Trimming took off 4 bases at V and 4 bases at J, with 12 bases between the two ends. CDR1 is MGHRA, CDR2 YSYEKL, per germline. The CDR3 contains 14 residues. CDR3 DNA sequence: TGCGCCAGCAGCCGACCGGGCTATTCAGATACGCAGTATTTT. This translates into CASSRPGYSDTQYF.

This rearrangement joins TRBV30 to TRBJ2-3; the D gene is possibly TRBD1 (6 bases). From germline, CDR1 is GTSNPN and CDR2 SVGIG (reference sequence). CDR3 length: 15 residues. V was cut by 2 bases and J by 3 bases, with 15 bases left in between. The CDR3 DNA reads as TGTGCCTGGAGTCAGGGGCTGGACTCGACAGATACGCAGTATTTT. This sequence encodes CAWSQGLDSTDTQYF.

This chain uses TRBV7-6 with TRBJ2-7; D remains unclear. Per germline, CDR1 SGHVS and CDR2 FNYEAQ. V lost 3 bases and J 0 bases, leaving 12 bases between the germline ends. This CDR3 is 15 amino acids long. CDR3 protein: CASSLNSEVSYEQYF. For the CDR3, the DNA is TGTGCCAGCAGCTTGAATAGTGAGGTCTCCTACGAGCAGTACTTC.

This clone was seen a handful of times. The chain links TRBV9 to TRBJ2-2, with 8 bases matching TRBD1. Looked up from germline, CDR1 is SGDLS and CDR2 is YYNGEE. V lost 0 bases and J lost 4; bases outside the gene matches: 5. The CDR3 has 16 residues. The CDR3 DNA follows: TGTGCCAGCAGCGTAGGACAGGGGCCGAGCACCGGGGAGCTGTTTTTT. Translation gives CASSVGQGPSTGELFF.

The J gene is TRBJ1-1, the V gene TRBV18; the D is unclear. From germline, CDR1 is KGHSH and CDR2 LQKENI. The length of the CDR3 is 14 residues. Trimming left V 6 bases short and J 3 bases short, with 14 bases between. The CDR3 sequence is CASSPATADTEAFF. The CDR3 DNA follows: TGTGCCAGCTCGCCTGCAACGGCCGACACTGAAGCTTTCTTT.

Note on this clone: Other DNA sequences in this sample translate to the same CDR3. The rearrangement joins TRBV27 to TRBJ2-1; 9 bases line up with TRBD1. The length of the CDR3 is 16 residues. Germline values: CDR1 MNHEY, CDR2 SMNVEV (reference sequence). J was trimmed by 8 bases and V by 7 bases; bases with no gene match: 15. The CDR3 sequence is CASTLSGTGLLHEQFF. The CDR3 DNA sequence: TGTGCCAGCACCCTCTCCGGGACAGGGTTACTGCATGAGCAGTTCTTC.

CDR3 sequence: CASSQGTSGLADTQYF. CDR3 DNA: TGCGCCAGCAGCCAAGGGACTAGCGGGTTGGCAGATACGCAGTATTTT. This chain joins TRBV4-3 and TRBJ2-3; the match to TRBD2 covers 11 bases. The CDR3 length is 16 residues. V gave up 1 base and J gave up 4 bases; unmatched junction bases: 4. Germline CDR1 LGHNA, CDR2 YSLEER.

The chain has TRBV7-2 and TRBJ2-5, with a tentative D call TRBD2 (6 bases). V lost 5 bases, J lost 2 bases, and 12 bases lay in between. Germline loops: CDR1 SGHTA, CDR2 FQGNSA. The CDR3 runs to 14 residues. CDR3 sequence reads: CASSLGSGQETQYF. The CDR3 coding sequence is TGTGCCAGCAGCCTCGGGAGTGGGCAAGAGACCCAGTACTTC.

The genes are TRBV5-1 and TRBJ2-3; 7 bases fit TRBD2. The CDR3 is made up of 14 amino acids. Germline lookup yields CDR1 SGHRS and CDR2 YFSETQ. V was pared by 2 bases and J by 0 bases, with 0 bases of the junction left unmatched. This CDR3 reads CASSLAGSTDTQYF. Written as DNA, the CDR3 is TGCGCCAGCAGCTTAGCGGGGAGCACAGATACGCAGTATTTT.

V and J are TRBV20-1 and TRBJ2-7, with D possibly TRBD2 on 6 matching bases. The V and J ends lost 3 bases and 7 bases respectively, with 10 bases between them. Germline-derived CDR1 and CDR2 are DFQATT and SNEGSKA (reference sequence). The CDR3 totals 11 residues. The CDR3 reads CSARRGEEQYF. The CDR3 region has the DNA TGCAGTGCTAGGCGGGGAGAGGAGCAGTACTTC.

This chain joins TRBV30 and TRBJ1-1; a possible D gene is TRBD1 (5 bases). V lost 0 bases to trimming and J lost 0 bases, with 8 bases between them. The germline gives CDR1 GTSNPN, CDR2 SVGIG (reference sequence). This CDR3 contains 14 residues. The CDR3 DNA follows: TGTGCCTGGAGTGTACGGGGCTTGAACACTGAAGCTTTCTTT. Its protein is CAWSVRGLNTEAFF. The whole variable domain, filled in from reference TRBV30 and TRBJ1-1, reads SQTIHQWPATLVQPVGSPLSLECTVEGTSNPNLYWYRQAAGRGLQLLFYSVGIGQISSEVPQNLSASRPQDRQFILSSKKLLLSDSGFYLCAWSVRGLNTEAFFGQGTRLTVV.

The chain has TRBV9 and TRBJ2-6, with 7 bases lining up with TRBD1. The CDR3 contains 17 residues. The V and J ends lost 3 bases and 1 base, in that order; junction bases with no gene match: 7. Germline V gives CDR1 SGDLS, CDR2 YYNGEE. CDR3 region: CASSDHRGISGANVLTF. CDR3 in DNA: TGTGCCAGCAGCGATCACAGGGGCATATCTGGGGCCAACGTCCTGACTTTC.